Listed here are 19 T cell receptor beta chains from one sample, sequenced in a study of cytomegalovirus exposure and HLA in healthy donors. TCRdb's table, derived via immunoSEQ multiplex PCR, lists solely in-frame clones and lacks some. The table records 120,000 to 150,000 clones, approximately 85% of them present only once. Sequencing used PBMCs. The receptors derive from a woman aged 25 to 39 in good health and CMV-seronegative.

Written as DNA, the CDR3 is TGTGCCAGCAGCTTAGTGCTAGCGGGGACCCAGTTCTTC. It yields the protein CASSLVLAGTQFF. This chain joins TRBV7-8 and TRBJ2-1; 9 bases agree with TRBD2. This CDR3 comprises 13 residues. CDR1 SGHVS and CDR2 FQNEAQ come from the germline V gene. Trimming took 1 base from V and 13 from J; bases not matched to a gene: 5.

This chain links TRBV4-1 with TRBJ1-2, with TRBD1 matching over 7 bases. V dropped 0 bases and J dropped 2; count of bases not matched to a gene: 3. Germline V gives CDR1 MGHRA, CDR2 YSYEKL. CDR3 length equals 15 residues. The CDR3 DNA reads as TGCGCCAGCAGCCAAGAGGGGACAGCGAACTATGGCTACACCTTC. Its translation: CASSQEGTANYGYTF.

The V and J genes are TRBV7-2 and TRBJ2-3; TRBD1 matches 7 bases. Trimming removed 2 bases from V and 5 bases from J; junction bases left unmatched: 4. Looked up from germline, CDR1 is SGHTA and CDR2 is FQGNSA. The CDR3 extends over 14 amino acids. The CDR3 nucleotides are TGTGCCAGCAGCTTATCCCCAGGGGGAGATACGCAGTATTTT. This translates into CASSLSPGGDTQYF.

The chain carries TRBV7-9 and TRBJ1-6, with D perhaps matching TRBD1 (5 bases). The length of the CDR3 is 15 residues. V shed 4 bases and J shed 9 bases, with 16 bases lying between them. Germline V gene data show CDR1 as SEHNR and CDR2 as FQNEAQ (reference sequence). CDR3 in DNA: TGTGCCAGCAGCTCTGGGGACTTGAGCGGTTCACCCCTCCACTTT. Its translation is CASSSGDLSGSPLHF.

The CDR3 bases are TGTGCCAGCAGTTTAAGTGGTAGAGAGACCCAGTACTTC. Amino acids: CASSLSGRETQYF. The V gene is TRBV28, the J gene TRBJ2-5; no clear D gene. The length of the CDR3 is 13 residues. The germline V gene has CDR1 MDHEN and CDR2 SYDVKM. With 2 bases removed from V and 4 bases from J, the gap between germline ends came to 8 bases.

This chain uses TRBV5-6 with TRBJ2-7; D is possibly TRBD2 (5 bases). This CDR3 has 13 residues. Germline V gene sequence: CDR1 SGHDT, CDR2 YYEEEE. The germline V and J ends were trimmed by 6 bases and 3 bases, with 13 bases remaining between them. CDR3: CASTLRAGYEQYF. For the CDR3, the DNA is TGTGCCAGCACCCTGAGGGCAGGCTACGAGCAGTACTTC.

The CDR3 coding sequence is TGTGCCAGCAGCTCGTTGACAGGGGGGAACACCGGGGAGCTGTTTTTT. Protein: CASSSLTGGNTGELFF. The chain recombines TRBV5-8 with TRBJ2-2; TRBD1 aligns across 9 bases. After removal of 3 bases from V and 1 base from J, the junction contained 4 bases not matched to a gene. There are 16 residues in the CDR3. The germline V gene has CDR1 SGHTS and CDR2 YDEGEE.

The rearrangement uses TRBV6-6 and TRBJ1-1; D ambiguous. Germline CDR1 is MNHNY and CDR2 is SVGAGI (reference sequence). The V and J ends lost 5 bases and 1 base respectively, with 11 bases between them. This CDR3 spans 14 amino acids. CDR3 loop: CASSPRGSNTEAFF. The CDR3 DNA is TGTGCCAGCAGTCCCCGAGGATCGAACACTGAAGCTTTCTTT.

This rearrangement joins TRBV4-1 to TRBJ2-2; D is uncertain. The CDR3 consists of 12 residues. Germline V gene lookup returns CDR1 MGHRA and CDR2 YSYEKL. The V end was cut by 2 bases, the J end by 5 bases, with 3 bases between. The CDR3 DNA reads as TGCGCCAGCAGCCAACCTACCGGGGAGCTGTTTTTT. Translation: CASSQPTGELFF.

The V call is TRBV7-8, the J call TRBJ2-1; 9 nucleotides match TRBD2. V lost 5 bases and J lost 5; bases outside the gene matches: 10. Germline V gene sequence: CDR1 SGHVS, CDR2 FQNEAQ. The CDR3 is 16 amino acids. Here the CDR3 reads CASSPRSAGGNNEQFF. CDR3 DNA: TGTGCCAGCAGCCCTCGTTCAGCGGGGGGAAACAATGAGCAGTTCTTC.

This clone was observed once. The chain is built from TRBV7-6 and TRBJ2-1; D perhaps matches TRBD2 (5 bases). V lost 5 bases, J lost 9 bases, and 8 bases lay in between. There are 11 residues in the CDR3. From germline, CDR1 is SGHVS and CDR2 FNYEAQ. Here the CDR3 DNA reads TGTGCCAGCAGCGCAGGAGGTGAGCAGTTCTTC. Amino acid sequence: CASSAGGEQFF.

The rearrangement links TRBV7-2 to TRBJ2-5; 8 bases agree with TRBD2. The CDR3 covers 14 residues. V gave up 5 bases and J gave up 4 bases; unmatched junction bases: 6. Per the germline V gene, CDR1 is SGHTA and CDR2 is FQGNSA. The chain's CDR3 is CASSPGLARETQYF. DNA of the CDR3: TGTGCCAGCAGCCCCGGACTAGCCCGAGAGACCCAGTACTTC.

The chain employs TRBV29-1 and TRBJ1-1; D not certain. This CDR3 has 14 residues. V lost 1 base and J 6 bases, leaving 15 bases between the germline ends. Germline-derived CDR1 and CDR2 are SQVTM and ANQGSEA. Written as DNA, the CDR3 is TGCAGCGTTGAAGTTGGGGTTACTAGATCTGAAGCTTTCTTT. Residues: CSVEVGVTRSEAFF.

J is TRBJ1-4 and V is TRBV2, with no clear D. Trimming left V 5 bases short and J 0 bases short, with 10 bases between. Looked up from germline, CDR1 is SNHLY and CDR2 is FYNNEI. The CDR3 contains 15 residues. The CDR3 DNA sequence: TGTGCCAGCAGTATCCTCTTTGCAACTAATGAAAAACTGTTTTTT. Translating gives CASSILFATNEKLFF.

The CDR3 DNA follows: TGCGCCAGCAGCCAAGTTCAGGGTGACTATGGCTACACCTTC. Amino acid sequence: CASSQVQGDYGYTF. The chain carries TRBV4-3 and TRBJ1-2; a weak D match, TRBD1 (5 bases). Trimming took off 1 base at V and 3 bases at J, with 9 bases between the two ends. The CDR3 spans 14 residues. Germline values: CDR1 LGHNA, CDR2 YSLEER.

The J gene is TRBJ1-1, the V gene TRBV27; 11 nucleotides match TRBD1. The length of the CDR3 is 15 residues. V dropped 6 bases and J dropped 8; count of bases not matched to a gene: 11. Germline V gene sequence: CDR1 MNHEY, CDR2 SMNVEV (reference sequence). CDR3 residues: CASSSYRDRGEEAFF. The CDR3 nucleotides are TGTGCCAGCAGCTCTTACCGGGACAGGGGGGAAGAAGCTTTCTTT.

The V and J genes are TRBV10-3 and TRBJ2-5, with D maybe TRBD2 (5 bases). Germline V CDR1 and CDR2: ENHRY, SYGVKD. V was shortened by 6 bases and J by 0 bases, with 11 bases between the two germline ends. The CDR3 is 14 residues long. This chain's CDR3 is CAIRPSGYQETQYF. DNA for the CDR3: TGTGCCATCAGACCCAGCGGATACCAAGAGACCCAGTACTTC.

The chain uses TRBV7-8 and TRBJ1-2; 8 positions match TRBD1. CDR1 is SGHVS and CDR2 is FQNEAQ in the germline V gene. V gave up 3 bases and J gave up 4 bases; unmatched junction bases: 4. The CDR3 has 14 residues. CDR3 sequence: CASSLTGVGYGYTF. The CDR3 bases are TGTGCCAGCAGCTTGACAGGGGTGGGCTATGGCTACACCTTC.

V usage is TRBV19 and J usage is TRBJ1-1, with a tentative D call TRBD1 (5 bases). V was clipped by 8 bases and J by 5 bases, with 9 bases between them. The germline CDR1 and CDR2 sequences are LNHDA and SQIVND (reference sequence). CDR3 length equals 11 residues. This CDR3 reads CASGGETEAFF. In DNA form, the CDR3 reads TGTGCCAGTGGAGGGGAGACTGAAGCTTTCTTT. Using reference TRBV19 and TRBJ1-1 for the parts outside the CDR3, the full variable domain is DGGITQSPKYLFRKEGQNVTLSCEQNLNHDAMYWYRQDPGQGLRLIYYSQIVNDFQKGDIAEGYSVSREKKESFPLTVTSAQKNPTAFYLCASGGETEAFFGQGTRLTVV.